This passage covers 14 T cell receptor beta chains from one sample sequenced in a study of shared clonotypes between healthy human individuals. Only in-frame clones appear in the TCRdb table, and some are missing; sequencing was by immunoSEQ multiplex PCR. The sample includes 2 million to 2.5 million clones, roughly 92% of them seen just once. Sequencing was carried out using naive CD4+ T cells from PBMCs. This sample's subset: CD45RA+ positively selected. The source is a man between 18 and 29 years old in good health. Some clones in this sample may be carry-over from other donors' samples.

The V and J genes are TRBV27 and TRBJ1-2; D is unclear. This CDR3 is 12 amino acids long. The V gene's germline CDR1 is MNHEY and CDR2 SMNVEV (reference sequence). V lost 2 bases and J 8 bases, leaving 9 bases between the germline ends. CDR3 DNA sequence: TGTGCCAGCAGTTTAGACTTCGGAGGCTACACCTTC. This codes for CASSLDFGGYTF.

Note on this clone: Other DNA variants within this sample encode the same CDR3. The chain carries TRBV15 and TRBJ2-5; D possibly matches TRBD1 or TRBD2 (5 bases each). The CDR3 spans 15 residues. Germline CDR1 is LNHNV and CDR2 is YYDKDF (reference sequence). V was shortened by 1 base and J by 5 bases, with 14 bases between the two germline ends. The DNA for the CDR3 is TGTGCCACCAGCAGAGTTGGGGGTGGTCGGGAGACCCAGTACTTC. Translating it yields CATSRVGGGRETQYF.

The chain is built from TRBV5-1 and TRBJ1-1; D gene ambiguous. Trimming pared 0 bases from V and 3 bases from J, leaving 15 bases between. The CDR3 is 16 amino acids. Looked up from germline, CDR1 is SGHRS and CDR2 is YFSETQ. The CDR3 region is CASSLAVQMTDTEAFF. CDR3 nucleotides: TGCGCCAGCAGCTTGGCCGTCCAAATGACGGACACTGAAGCTTTCTTT.

This clone has a single count. The J gene is TRBJ2-3, the V gene TRBV28; the D is unclear. The germline CDR1 and CDR2 sequences are MDHEN and SYDVKM. The V and J ends lost 3 bases and 4 bases respectively, with 8 bases between them. The CDR3 runs 13 residues. For the CDR3, the DNA is TGTGCCAGCAGTTTCCCTAGATCAGATACGCAGTATTTT. This codes for CASSFPRSDTQYF.

The chain employs TRBV5-1 and TRBJ2-7; 7 nucleotides line up with TRBD1. The CDR3 runs 14 residues. Trimming removed 4 bases from V and 7 bases from J; junction bases left unmatched: 11. Germline V gene sequence: CDR1 SGHRS, CDR2 YFSETQ. The CDR3 region is CASSLTSEQGEQYF. The CDR3 DNA is TGCGCCAGCAGCCTCACCTCCGAACAGGGGGAGCAGTACTTC.

A remark on this clone: Within the sample, other DNA sequences also encode this same CDR3. The V and J genes are TRBV29-1 and TRBJ2-3; 11 nucleotides align to TRBD1. Germline loops: CDR1 SQVTM, CDR2 ANQGSEA. The J segment lost 3 bases and the V segment lost 6 bases, leaving 2 bases of the junction unmatched. This CDR3 spans 13 amino acids. CDR3 residues: CSVGTGGTDTQYF. CDR3 coding DNA: TGCAGCGTGGGGACAGGGGGGACAGATACGCAGTATTTT.

V is TRBV7-9 and J is TRBJ1-3, with D possibly being TRBD1 (6 bases). From germline, CDR1 is SEHNR and CDR2 FQNEAQ (reference sequence). Between the trimmed V and J ends, which lost 2 bases and 7 bases, there was a span of 12 bases. The CDR3 loop spans 14 amino acids. As DNA, the CDR3 is TGTGCCAGCAGCTTATTCCAGGGGCGGAACACCATATATTTT. Encoded protein: CASSLFQGRNTIYF.

The chain couples TRBV19 to TRBJ1-3; a weak D match, TRBD1 (6 bases). V shed 3 bases and J shed 10 bases, with 19 bases lying between them. The CDR3 is made up of 15 amino acids. CDR1 LNHDA and CDR2 SQIVND come from the germline V gene (reference sequence). The chain's CDR3 is CASSIRDTGALTIYF. The CDR3 nucleotides read TGTGCCAGTAGTATCCGGGACACAGGAGCCCTAACCATATATTTT.

V and J are TRBV5-4 and TRBJ1-1; D is perhaps TRBD1 (5 bases). CDR1 is SGHNT and CDR2 is YYREEE in the germline V gene (reference sequence). Trimming took off 3 bases at V and 1 base at J, with 13 bases between the two ends. CDR3 length: 15 amino acids. CDR3 DNA: TGTGCCAGCAGCTACCATATTACAGGGAACACTGAAGCTTTCTTT. Its protein product is CASSYHITGNTEAFF. The whole variable domain, remainder taken from reference TRBV5-4 and TRBJ1-1, is ETGVTQSPTHLIKTRGQQVTLRCSSQSGHNTVSWYQQALGQGPQFIFQYYREEENGRGNFPPRFSGLQFPNYSSELNVNALELDDSALYLCASSYHITGNTEAFFGQGTRLTVV.

The V and J genes are TRBV28 and TRBJ2-6; D might be TRBD1 (6 bases). The CDR3 covers 16 residues. The V gene's germline CDR1 is MDHEN and CDR2 SYDVKM. V was clipped by 6 bases and J by 0 bases, with 12 bases between them. The CDR3: CASRTGQFSGANVLTF. In DNA, the CDR3 is TGTGCCAGCAGGACCGGACAGTTCTCTGGGGCCAACGTCCTGACTTTC.

The chain couples TRBV6-5 to TRBJ2-1, with 9 bases lining up with TRBD2. Germline-derived CDR1 and CDR2 are MNHEY and SVGAGI. V was clipped by 1 base and J by 1 base; unmatched bases: 2. The CDR3 has 16 amino acids. The CDR3 region is CASSYYGLASYNEQFF. DNA of the CDR3: TGTGCCAGCAGTTACTATGGACTAGCGTCCTACAATGAGCAGTTCTTC.

This chain connects TRBV7-2 to TRBJ2-5, with 12 bases that match TRBD2. The V and J ends lost 7 bases and 5 bases, in that order; junction bases with no gene match: 14. Germline CDR1 and CDR2: SGHTA and FQGNSA. CDR3 length: 17 amino acids. CDR3 region: CASNLLMTSGSRETQYF. DNA of the CDR3: TGTGCCAGCAACCTCCTTATGACTAGCGGGAGTAGGGAGACCCAGTACTTC.

The V gene is TRBV5-1, the J gene TRBJ1-5; 10 bases map to TRBD1. Germline-derived CDR1 and CDR2 are SGHRS and YFSETQ. The ends lost 4 bases at V and 6 bases at J; junction bases unmatched: 4. The CDR3 has 14 residues. The CDR3 here is CASSPGTGAQPQHF. Here the CDR3 DNA reads TGCGCCAGCAGCCCGGGGACAGGGGCTCAGCCCCAGCATTTT. The full variable domain, with the rest looked up from reference TRBV5-1 and TRBJ1-5, is KAGVTQTPRYLIKTRGQQVTLSCSPISGHRSVSWYQQTPGQGLQFLFEYFSETQRNKGNFPGRFSGRQFSNSRSEMNVSTLELGDSALYLCASSPGTGAQPQHFGDGTRLSIL.

This rearrangement joins TRBV7-2 to TRBJ2-6; TRBD2 matches 11 bases. The V and J ends lost 5 bases and 1 base, in that order; junction bases with no gene match: 7. This CDR3 comprises 18 residues. CDR1 SGHTA and CDR2 FQGNSA come from the germline V gene. CDR3 in DNA: TGTGCCAGCAGCCTAGATAGCGGGGGGGCGTCTGGGGCCAACGTCCTGACTTTC. Its translation is CASSLDSGGASGANVLTF.